The following is a TCR beta chain sequence with its context. The CDR3 spans 16 residues. The germline V gene has CDR1 SGHNT and CDR2 YYREEE (reference sequence). Germline trimming cut 3 bases from V and 2 bases from J; bases unmatched to any gene: 4. These data originate in a study of blood T cell repertoires in COVID-19. Study-wide background: Sample material is recorded as cDNA or gDNA derived from T cells, B-cell-depleted T cells, or PBMCs.

Profiling relied on immunoSEQ multiplex PCR, and the TCRdb table lists in-frame clones only, not all of them. The table has 250,000 to 350,000 clones, about nine tenths seen once. The clonotype originates from a woman in her forties or fifties with COVID-19, enrolled during active disease. This chain uses TRBV5-4 with TRBJ2-3; TRBD1 aligns across 12 bases. Sequences were obtained from peripheral blood. This CDR3 reads CASSSGTGGYTDTQYF. The CDR3, as DNA: TGTGCCAGCAGCTCAGGGACAGGGGGCTACACAGATACGCAGTATTTT.